Listed below are T cell receptor beta chains from one sample, sequenced in a study of blood T cells in healthy people across ages. TCRdb itself ran the 5' RACE reads through MiXCR, one entry per CDR3 protein. The sample holds hundreds of thousands of distinct CDR3 sequences, about 21% seen once. The sequencing sample was made of blood. Receptor source: a man between 65 and 85 years old in good health. Each CDR3 is given with its conserved first and last residue. A D gene is named only where the DNA matches it firmly. Part of the rows lack a size; the others show once, few, many or a class for expanded clones.

>TRBJ2-5|TRBV5-4|TRBD1|-
CASSWTGASREQYF
TGTGCCAGCAGCTGGACAGGGGCCTCAAGGGAGCAGTACTTC
>TRBJ1-6|TRBV5-1|TRBD1|-
CASRGLRDREILDSPLHF
TGCGCCAGCAGAGGATTGAGGGACAGGGAGATTCTGGATTCACCCCTCCACTTT
>TRBJ1-2|TRBV27|-|few
CASSPRDQGDGYTF
TGTGCCAGCAGTCCACGGGACCAAGGCGACGGCTACACCTTC
>TRBJ2-7|TRBV15|TRBD2|-
CATSTTGTSRVVQYF
TGTGCCACCAGCACCACCGGGACTAGTCGCGTGGTGCAGTACTTC
>TRBJ2-7|TRBV28|TRBD2|few
CASSFQREVYEQYF
TGTGCCAGCAGTTTTCAGCGGGAGGTCTACGAGCAGTACTTC
>TRBJ2-7|TRBV18|TRBD1|-
CASCPGTGGSYEQYF
TGCGCCAGCTGCCCCGGGACAGGGGGCTCCTACGAGCAGTACTTC
>TRBJ1-1|TRBV20-1|-|few
CSAPPAGTEAFF
TGCAGTGCCCCCCCCGCGGGCACTGAAGCTTTCTTT
>TRBJ2-1|TRBV10-3|TRBD2|-
CAIARGGRATEQFF
TGTGCCATCGCCCGCGGCGGGAGGGCGACTGAGCAGTTCTTC
>TRBJ1-1|TRBV29-1|-|few
CSGGQNTEAFF
TGCAGCGGCGGACAGAACACTGAAGCTTTCTTT
>TRBJ1-6|TRBV6-1|TRBD1|few
CASSGGVTGFNSPLHF
TGTGCCAGCAGTGGAGGTGTGACAGGGTTTAATTCACCCCTCCACTTT
>TRBJ2-7|TRBV5-6|TRBD2|few
CASRLGLAGAGYEQYF
TGTGCCAGCAGACTAGGACTAGCGGGAGCTGGTTACGAGCAGTACTTC
>TRBJ2-1|TRBV20-1|-|-
CSVQLSYNEQFF
TGCAGTGTTCAACTTTCCTACAATGAGCAGTTCTTC
>TRBJ2-7|TRBV12-3/TRBV12-4|-|-
CASSFGSTEQYF
TGTGCCAGCAGTTTCGGTAGCACCGAGCAGTACTTC
>TRBJ2-1|TRBV11-2|-|few
CASSLVQGSAYNEQFF
TGTGCCAGCAGCTTAGTCCAAGGTTCCGCCTACAATGAGCAGTTCTTC
>TRBJ2-7|TRBV20-1|TRBD2|-
CSARDRREPTYEQYF
TGCAGTGCTAGAGATCGGCGGGAGCCCACCTACGAGCAGTACTTC
>TRBJ1-1|TRBV5-1|TRBD1|-
CASSLDVGQGQRAFF
TGCGCCAGCAGCCTCGATGTCGGACAGGGCCAGAGGGCTTTCTTT
>TRBJ2-3|TRBV5-1|-|few
CASSPDGGDTQYF
TGCGCCAGCAGCCCGGACGGAGGAGATACGCAGTATTTT
>TRBJ2-1|TRBV21-1|-|-
CASSKGGLAGTSYNEQFF
TGTGCCAGCAGCAAAGGGGGACTAGCGGGGACATCCTACAATGAGCAGTTCTTC
>TRBJ2-5|TRBV7-2|-|few
CASNDYGRETQYF
TGTGCCAGCAACGACTATGGCCGAGAGACCCAGTACTTC
>TRBJ1-4|TRBV4-3|-|many
CASSQDGAGTNEKLFF
TGCGCCAGCAGCCAAGATGGGGCAGGGACTAATGAAAAACTGTTTTTT
>TRBJ1-2|TRBV5-6|TRBD1|few
CASSLRTGKDGYTF
TGTGCCAGCAGCTTACGGACAGGGAAGGATGGCTACACCTTC
>TRBJ1-1|TRBV28|-|few
CASSFLTGGRVTTEAFF
TGTGCCAGCAGTTTCTTAACCGGCGGCAGGGTGACCACTGAAGCTTTCTTT
>TRBJ2-2|TRBV10-3|TRBD2|-
CAIISTSGPGGELFF
TGTGCCATCATTTCGACTAGCGGCCCTGGCGGGGAGCTGTTTTTT
>TRBJ2-7|TRBV18|-|once
CASSPFRDPSYEQYF
TGTGCCAGCTCACCCTTCCGGGACCCCTCCTACGAGCAGTACTTC
>TRBJ2-7|TRBV20-1|-|-
CSAPGRTYEQYF
TGCAGTGCTCCAGGACGGACCTACGAGCAGTACTTC
>TRBJ2-4|TRBV7-2|-|-
CASSLLGDIQYF
TGTGCCAGCAGCTTACTGGGGGACATTCAGTACTTC
>TRBJ1-5|TRBV19|-|-
CASSIRGSNQPQHF
TGTGCCAGTAGTATAAGGGGTAGCAATCAGCCCCAGCATTTT
>TRBJ2-5|TRBV29-1|TRBD1|-
CSVEGDRGIETQYF
TGCAGCGTTGAAGGGGACAGGGGGATAGAGACCCAGTACTTC
>TRBJ2-3|TRBV5-1|TRBD1|many
CASSQGQGGTDTQYF
TGCGCCAGCAGCCAGGGACAGGGCGGGACAGATACGCAGTATTTT
>TRBJ2-5|TRBV5-1|TRBD1|few
CASSLGTGRSETQYF
TGCGCCAGCAGCTTGGGGACAGGGCGATCAGAGACCCAGTACTTC
>TRBJ1-6|TRBV5-1|-|few
CAGSWRDVNSPLHF
TGCGCCGGCAGCTGGAGGGATGTTAATTCACCCCTCCACTTT
>TRBJ2-2|TRBV15|-|-
CATSNSYTGELFF
TGTGCCACCAGCAACAGCTACACCGGGGAGCTGTTTTTT
>TRBJ2-5|TRBV20-1|TRBD2|-
CSAPRGTSGQETQYF
TGCAGTGCCCCAAGGGGGACTAGCGGGCAAGAGACCCAGTACTTC
>TRBJ1-6|TRBV9|TRBD1|few
CASSVEGGGQLKSPLHF
TGTGCCAGCAGCGTAGAGGGGGGGGGACAGCTGAAATCACCCCTCCACTTT
>TRBJ2-2|TRBV11-2|-|-
CASSLVALNRPDGSGELFF
TGTGCCAGCAGCTTAGTTGCTCTCAATCGACCCGATGGGAGCGGGGAGCTGTTTTTT
>TRBJ1-4|TRBV7-9|TRBD1|-
CASSSGQVDLEKLFF
TGTGCCAGCAGCTCCGGACAGGTCGATTTAGAAAAACTGTTTTTT
>TRBJ2-7|TRBV28|-|few
CASSPTPGTYEQYF
TGTGCCAGCAGTCCAACCCCGGGAACCTACGAGCAGTACTTC
>TRBJ2-5|TRBV6-1|TRBD1|few
CASSEGTGPRWFF
TGTGCCAGCAGTGAAGGGACAGGGCCCCGCTGGTTCTTC
>TRBJ2-3|TRBV5-1|TRBD2|-
CASSGSSGTSTDTQYF
TGCGCCAGCAGTGGGTCTAGCGGGACTAGCACAGATACGCAGTATTTT
>TRBJ2-7|TRBV7-2|TRBD2|few
CASSPSGSSVYEQYF
TGTGCCAGCAGCCCGAGCGGGAGCAGTGTCTACGAGCAGTACTTC
>TRBJ2-1|TRBV3-1|TRBD2|many
CASRRTSGYNEQFF
TGTGCCAGCCGCCGGACTAGCGGGTACAATGAGCAGTTCTTC
>TRBJ2-7|TRBV5-1|TRBD1|few
CASSLAADRNYEQYF
TGCGCCAGCAGCTTGGCTGCGGACAGGAACTACGAGCAGTACTTC
>TRBJ2-1|TRBV28|-|few
CASGIGGYNEQFF
TGTGCCAGCGGCATAGGGGGATACAATGAGCAGTTCTTC
>TRBJ2-7|TRBV24-1|-|-
CATSDNTGYEQYF
TGTGCCACCAGTGACAATACAGGATACGAGCAGTACTTC
>TRBJ2-5|TRBV6-2/TRBV6-3|TRBD2|-
CASSLAGTSRQETQYF
TGTGCCAGCAGTTTAGCCGGGACTAGTCGACAAGAGACCCAGTACTTC
>TRBJ2-1|TRBV5-1|TRBD2|-
CASSLGAGLVVGEQFF
TGCGCCAGCAGCTTGGGGGCGGGACTAGTCGTCGGTGAGCAGTTCTTC